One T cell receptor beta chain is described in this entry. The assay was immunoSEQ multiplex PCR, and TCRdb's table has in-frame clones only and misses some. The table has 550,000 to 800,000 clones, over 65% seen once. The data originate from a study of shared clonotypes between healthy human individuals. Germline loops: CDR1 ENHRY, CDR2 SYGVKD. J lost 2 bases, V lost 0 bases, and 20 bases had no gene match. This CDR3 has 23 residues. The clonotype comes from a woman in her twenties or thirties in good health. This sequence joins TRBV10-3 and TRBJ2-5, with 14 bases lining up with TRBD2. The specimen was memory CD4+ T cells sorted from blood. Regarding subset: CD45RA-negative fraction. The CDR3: CAISESTLYGTGTSGSFQETQYF. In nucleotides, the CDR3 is TGTGCCATCAGTGAGTCGACTCTTTACGGGACCGGGACTAGCGGGAGTTTTCAAGAGACCCAGTACTTC.